The 26 T cell receptor beta chains in this list originate from one sample, sequenced in a study of blood T cell repertoires in COVID-19. The assay was immunoSEQ multiplex PCR, and TCRdb's table has in-frame clones only and misses some. The repertoire includes 85,000 to 120,000 clones, about 90% of them detected once, and over 2% sits in the top ten. Material for sequencing was peripheral blood. All receptors come from a man between 50 and 59 years old with active COVID-19.

The rearrangement links TRBV7-2 to TRBJ2-1; 9 bases agree with TRBD1. After removal of 5 bases from V and 4 bases from J, the junction contained 6 bases not matched to a gene. The CDR3 totals 15 residues. The germline gives CDR1 SGHTA, CDR2 FQGNSA. DNA of the CDR3: TGTGCCAGCAGCCGCGGGACAGGGAGATACAATGAGCAGTTCTTC. As protein: CASSRGTGRYNEQFF.

The chain recombines TRBV7-6 with TRBJ1-3; 8 bases map to TRBD1. CDR3 length: 17 amino acids. V lost 0 bases to trimming and J lost 2 bases; unmatched junction nucleotides: 6. Germline lookup yields CDR1 SGHVS and CDR2 FNYEAQ. In DNA form, the CDR3 reads TGTGCCAGCAGCTTAGCTGGAGGACAGGGCCCTGGAAACACCATATATTTT. This sequence encodes CASSLAGGQGPGNTIYF.

In its sample, this clone was seen once. The rearrangement uses TRBV5-1 and TRBJ2-7; D is possibly TRBD1 (5 bases). This CDR3 contains 14 residues. Trimming took 4 bases from V and 7 from J, leaving 18 bases between them. Germline lookup yields CDR1 SGHRS and CDR2 YFSETQ. This chain's CDR3 is CASSPQGLKGEQYF. CDR3 nucleotides: TGCGCCAGCAGCCCGCAGGGTCTTAAAGGAGAGCAGTACTTC.

The chain couples TRBV7-3 to TRBJ1-5, with 8 nucleotides matching TRBD1. This CDR3 spans 18 amino acids. Trimming took 4 bases from V and 4 from J; bases not matched to a gene: 15. Germline CDR1 SGHTA, CDR2 FQGTGA. Here the CDR3 DNA reads TGTGCCAGCAGCTCCCATTTACCTCAGGGGGCGCGGAATCAGCCCCAGCATTTT. It encodes CASSSHLPQGARNQPQHF.

The genes are TRBV7-8 and TRBJ2-1, with D tentatively TRBD1 (6 bases). The CDR3 runs 13 residues. V lost 3 bases and J lost 8, with 11 bases in between. Per germline, CDR1 SGHVS and CDR2 FQNEAQ. CDR3 in amino acids: CASSFQGIDEQFF. The CDR3 coding sequence is TGTGCCAGCAGCTTTCAGGGGATTGATGAGCAGTTCTTC.

The CDR3 coding sequence is TGCAGCGTTACATACAGTCAGAGCAATCAGCCCCAGCATTTT. This encodes CSVTYSQSNQPQHF. The chain combines TRBV29-1 with TRBJ1-5; D unresolved. Germline CDR1 and CDR2: SQVTM and ANQGSEA. The CDR3 totals 14 residues. V was pared by 5 bases and J by 1 base, with 12 bases between. The entire variable domain, with the rest obtained from reference TRBV29-1 and TRBJ1-5, is as follows: SAVISQKPSRDICQRGTSLTIQCQVDSQVTMMFWYRQQPGQSLTLIATANQGSEATYESGFVIDKFPISRPNLTFSTLTVSNMSPEDSSIYLCSVTYSQSNQPQHFGDGTRLSIL.

The chain carries TRBV7-2 and TRBJ2-2; D is perhaps TRBD1 (5 bases). Between the trimmed V and J ends, which lost 7 bases and 6 bases, there was a span of 9 bases. Germline values: CDR1 SGHTA, CDR2 FQGNSA. The CDR3 runs to 12 residues. The chain's CDR3 is CASTRVAGELFF. The CDR3 region has the DNA TGTGCCAGCACCAGGGTGGCCGGGGAGCTGTTTTTT.

The chain uses TRBV9 and TRBJ2-3; the match to TRBD2 covers 7 bases. The germline V gene has CDR1 SGDLS and CDR2 YYNGEE. The CDR3 has 14 residues. The trim removed 1 base at V and 4 bases at J, leaving 3 bases unmatched. CDR3 region: CASSVLAAADTQYF. The DNA of the CDR3 is TGTGCCAGCAGCGTACTAGCGGCGGCAGATACGCAGTATTTT. Variable domain in full (rest from reference TRBV9 and TRBJ2-3): DSGVTQTPKHLITATGQRVTLRCSPRSGDLSVYWYQQSLDQGLQFLIQYYNGEERAKGNILERFSAQQFPDLHSELNLSSLELGDSALYFCASSVLAAADTQYFGPGTRLTVL.

In its sample, this clone was seen a few times. The chain is built from TRBV15 and TRBJ1-1; D possibly corresponds to TRBD1 (6 bases). V was clipped by 3 bases and J by 2 bases, with 10 bases between them. The CDR3 is 14 amino acids. Germline V CDR1 and CDR2: LNHNV, YYDKDF (reference sequence). CDR3 residues: CATSRRQANTEAFF. The CDR3 DNA reads as TGTGCCACCAGCAGGCGACAGGCCAACACTGAAGCTTTCTTT.

V is TRBV5-4 and J is TRBJ2-1; TRBD1 agrees at 8 bases. Germline CDR1 is SGHNT and CDR2 is YYREEE (reference sequence). This CDR3 has 15 amino acids. With 2 bases clipped from V and 2 bases from J, the junction kept 3 bases outside the gene matches. The CDR3 sequence is CASSFAGGTYNEQFF. CDR3 DNA: TGTGCCAGCAGCTTCGCAGGGGGCACCTACAATGAGCAGTTCTTC.

The chain uses TRBV20-1 and TRBJ1-3; D is undetermined. The germline CDR1 and CDR2 sequences are DFQATT and SNEGSKA (reference sequence). V lost 6 bases to trimming and J lost 0 bases, with 3 bases between them. The CDR3 has 11 amino acids. CDR3 in DNA: TGCAGTGCCCTCTCTGGAAACACCATATATTTT. Translating gives CSALSGNTIYF.

In its sample, this clone was seen once. The chain employs TRBV6-5 and TRBJ1-2, with D uncertain. V lost 0 bases and J 7 bases, leaving 9 bases between the germline ends. Germline CDR1 MNHEY, CDR2 SVGAGI. The length of the CDR3 is 13 residues. The CDR3 coding sequence is TGTGCCAGCAGTTACTCACCCGGGTCTGGCTACACCTTC. It translates to CASSYSPGSGYTF.

The J gene is TRBJ1-2, the V gene TRBV29-1; possibly TRBD1 for D (5 bases). Trimming took off 3 bases at V and 6 bases at J, with 14 bases between the two ends. Looked up from germline, CDR1 is SQVTM and CDR2 is ANQGSEA. The CDR3 is 13 residues long. CDR3 nucleotide sequence: TGCAGCGTTGATTCGGCAGGGCTGGATGGCTACACCTTC. It specifies CSVDSAGLDGYTF. The full variable domain, its missing parts supplied by reference TRBV29-1 and TRBJ1-2, is SAVISQKPSRDICQRGTSLTIQCQVDSQVTMMFWYRQQPGQSLTLIATANQGSEATYESGFVIDKFPISRPNLTFSTLTVSNMSPEDSSIYLCSVDSAGLDGYTFGSGTRLTVV.

The J gene is TRBJ1-5, the V gene TRBV6-2 or TRBV6-3; the D gene is possibly TRBD1 (5 bases). In germline, CDR1 is MNHEY, CDR2 SVGEGT. CDR3 length equals 15 residues. V was clipped by 5 bases and J by 3 bases, with 14 bases between them. CDR3 sequence reads: CASSRGERTNQPQHF. Here the CDR3 DNA reads TGTGCCAGCAGTCGGGGGGAGCGGACCAATCAGCCCCAGCATTTT.

The rearrangement uses TRBV10-3 and TRBJ2-3; possibly TRBD1 for D (5 bases). Germline V gene sequence: CDR1 ENHRY, CDR2 SYGVKD. The CDR3 sequence is 12 residues long. With 6 bases removed from V and 4 bases from J, the gap between germline ends came to 8 bases. The CDR3 protein is CAISEGADTQYF. For the CDR3, the DNA is TGTGCCATCAGCGAAGGGGCAGATACGCAGTATTTT.

This clone has just a few counts. The gene calls are TRBV5-1 and TRBJ2-6; the D is unclear. Germline V lookup: CDR1 SGHRS, CDR2 YFSETQ. This CDR3 spans 15 amino acids. Trimming left V 3 bases short and J 1 base short, with 8 bases between. CDR3 amino acids: CASSSTASGANVLTF. The CDR3 nucleotides are TGCGCCAGCAGCTCTACAGCATCTGGGGCCAACGTCCTGACTTTC.

The V call is TRBV28, the J call TRBJ2-1, with 8 bases matching TRBD1. Per germline, CDR1 MDHEN and CDR2 SYDVKM. V dropped 5 bases and J dropped 8; count of bases not matched to a gene: 5. The CDR3 totals 13 residues. The CDR3 region has the DNA TGTGCCAGCAGTCGGACAGGGAAAGATGAGCAGTTCTTC. Encoded protein: CASSRTGKDEQFF.

The chain is built from TRBV5-5 and TRBJ1-5; 8 nucleotides match TRBD1. Germline values: CDR1 SGHKS, CDR2 YYEKEE (reference sequence). J was trimmed by 4 bases and V by 6 bases; bases with no gene match: 3. CDR3 length: 13 amino acids. CDR3 in DNA: TGTGCCAGCACAAGGACAGGGAATCAGCCCCAGCATTTT. Its translation is CASTRTGNQPQHF.

This chain links TRBV7-6 with TRBJ1-1; 12 positions agree with TRBD1. Losses at the gene ends were 4 bases for V and 0 bases for J; bases not matched to a gene: 3. The V gene's germline CDR1 is SGHVS and CDR2 FNYEAQ. The CDR3 consists of 16 residues. CDR3: CASSSGQGALNTEAFF. DNA of the CDR3: TGTGCCAGCAGCTCGGGACAGGGGGCGTTGAACACTGAAGCTTTCTTT.

This rearrangement joins TRBV2 to TRBJ1-5; 11 positions match TRBD1. This CDR3 has 17 residues. V lost 4 bases, J lost 6 bases, and 11 bases stayed unmatched. Looked up from germline, CDR1 is SNHLY and CDR2 is FYNNEI. The CDR3 loop reads CASSGPGQGDKGQPQHF. The CDR3 DNA follows: TGTGCCAGCAGTGGACCGGGACAGGGGGATAAGGGTCAGCCCCAGCATTTT. The full variable domain, completed using reference TRBV2 and TRBJ1-5, is EPEVTQTPSHQVTQMGQEVILRCVPISNHLYFYWYRQILGQKVEFLVSFYNNEISEKSEIFDDQFSVERPDGSNFTLKIRSTKLEDSAMYFCASSGPGQGDKGQPQHFGDGTRLSIL.

The chain has TRBV19 and TRBJ2-7; TRBD1 might be the D (6 bases). Germline assignment: CDR1 LNHDA and CDR2 SQIVND (reference sequence). The CDR3 is 16 amino acids. The V end lost 1 base, the J end lost 4 bases, and 17 bases lay between the germline ends. CDR3 DNA: TGTGCCAGTAGTATAGGGTTGCGGACAGCACCTTACGAGCAGTACTTC. This encodes CASSIGLRTAPYEQYF.

This clone was seen a handful of times. The chain has TRBV5-6 and TRBJ2-2, with D maybe TRBD2 (7 bases). V lost 1 base, J lost 6 bases, and 13 bases lay in between. Germline CDR1 is SGHDT and CDR2 is YYEEEE. The CDR3 covers 15 residues. CDR3 sequence: CASSLRTAGSGELFF. DNA for the CDR3: TGTGCCAGCAGCTTGAGGACAGCGGGATCCGGGGAGCTGTTTTTT.

This chain's CDR3 is CASSSPPATFYGYTF. CDR3 sequence (DNA): TGTGCCAGCAGCTCCCCGCCTGCAACATTCTATGGCTACACCTTC. The V gene is TRBV7-8, the J gene TRBJ1-2, with D unresolved. Trimming took off 4 bases at V and 4 bases at J, with 16 bases between the two ends. This CDR3 region has 15 residues. The germline V gene encodes CDR1 SGHVS and CDR2 FQNEAQ. The whole variable domain, filled in from reference TRBV7-8 and TRBJ1-2, reads GAGVSQSPRYKVAKRGQDVALRCDPISGHVSLFWYQQALGQGPEFLTYFQNEAQLDKSGLPSDRFFAERPEGSVSTLKIQRTQQEDSAVYLCASSSPPATFYGYTFGSGTRLTVV.

Here the CDR3 reads CASRAFDRGGYTF. DNA of the CDR3: TGTGCCAGCAGGGCTTTCGATCGCGGAGGCTACACCTTC. The chain uses TRBV12-3 or TRBV12-4 and TRBJ1-2; D remains unclear. This CDR3 contains 13 residues. V was clipped by 6 bases and J by 8 bases, with 16 bases between them.

The V and J genes are TRBV6-5 and TRBJ1-2; D gene ambiguous. Per the germline V gene, CDR1 is MNHEY and CDR2 is SVGAGI. Deletions cut 7 bases from V and 8 bases from J, with 17 bases between. The CDR3 totals 13 residues. CDR3 DNA sequence: TGTGCCAGCACCCAAAGGAGTCCCCCGGGCTACACCTTC. Encoded protein: CASTQRSPPGYTF.

This chain connects TRBV14 to TRBJ2-5, with a tentative D call TRBD2 (6 bases). CDR3 length: 12 amino acids. Germline CDR1 SGHDN, CDR2 FVKESK. V shed 4 bases and J shed 5 bases, with 8 bases lying between them. Here the CDR3 reads CASSPGGETQYF. The CDR3 coding sequence is TGTGCCAGCAGCCCTGGGGGGGAGACCCAGTACTTC. Combining the CDR3 with reference TRBV14 and TRBJ2-5 gives the whole variable domain EAGVTQFPSHSVIEKGQTVTLRCDPISGHDNLYWYRRVMGKEIKFLLHFVKESKQDESGMPNNRFLAERTGGTYSTLKVQPAELEDSGVYFCASSPGGETQYFGPGTRLLVL.